This T cell receptor beta chain was observed in a study of blood T cell repertoires in COVID-19. Study at large: The cDNA or gDNA used as material had been derived from T cells, B-cell-depleted T cells, or PBMCs.

V shed 1 base, J shed 3 bases, and the junction held 7 bases outside the gene matches. Germline V gene sequence: CDR1 SGDLS, CDR2 YYNGEE. The CDR3 runs to 17 residues. Assay: immunoSEQ multiplex PCR; the TCRdb copy retains only in-frame clones and omits some. This table holds 210,000 or so clones, 75% to 90% found once. This chain connects TRBV9 to TRBJ2-1; 10 nucleotides agree with TRBD1. This receptor was obtained from a middle-aged woman with acute or convalescent COVID-19. The source material was peripheral blood. CDR3 nucleotides: TGTGCCAGCAGCGTAAACCCGGACAGGGGGAACTACAATGAGCAGTTCTTC. Its protein is CASSVNPDRGNYNEQFF.